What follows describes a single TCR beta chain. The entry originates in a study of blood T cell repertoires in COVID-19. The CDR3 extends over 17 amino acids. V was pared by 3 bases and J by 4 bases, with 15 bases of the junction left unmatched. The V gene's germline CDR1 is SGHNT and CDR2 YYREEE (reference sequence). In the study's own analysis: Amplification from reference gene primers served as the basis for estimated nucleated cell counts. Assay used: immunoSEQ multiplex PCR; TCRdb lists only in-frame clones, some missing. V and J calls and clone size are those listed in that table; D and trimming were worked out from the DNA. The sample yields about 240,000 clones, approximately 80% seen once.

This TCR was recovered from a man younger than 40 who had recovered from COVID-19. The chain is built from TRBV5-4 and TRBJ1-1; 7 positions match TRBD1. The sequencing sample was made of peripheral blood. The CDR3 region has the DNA TGTGCCAGCAGCTCAAGTGACCTGACAGGGAGTTTCACTGAAGCTTTCTTT. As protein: CASSSSDLTGSFTEAFF.